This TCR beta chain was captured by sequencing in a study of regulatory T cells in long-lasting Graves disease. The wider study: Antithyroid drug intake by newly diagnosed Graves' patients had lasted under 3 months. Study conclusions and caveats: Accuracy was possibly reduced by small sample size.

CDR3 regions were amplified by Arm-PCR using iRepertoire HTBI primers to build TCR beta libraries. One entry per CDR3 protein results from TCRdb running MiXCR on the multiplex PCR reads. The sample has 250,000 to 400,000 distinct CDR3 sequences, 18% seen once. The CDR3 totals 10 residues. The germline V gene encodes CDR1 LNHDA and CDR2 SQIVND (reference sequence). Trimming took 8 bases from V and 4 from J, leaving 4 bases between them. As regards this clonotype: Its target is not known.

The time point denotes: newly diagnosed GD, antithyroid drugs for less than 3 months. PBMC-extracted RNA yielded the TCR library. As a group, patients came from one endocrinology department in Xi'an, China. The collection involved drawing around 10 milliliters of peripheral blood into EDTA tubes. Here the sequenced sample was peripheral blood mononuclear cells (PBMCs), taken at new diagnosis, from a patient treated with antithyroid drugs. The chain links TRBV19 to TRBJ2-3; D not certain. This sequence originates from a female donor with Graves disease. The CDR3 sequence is CASAADTQYF. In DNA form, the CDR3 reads TGTGCCAGTGCCGCAGATACGCAGTATTTT.